This is a list of T cell receptor beta chains from one sample in a study of blood T cell repertoires in COVID-19. Profiling relied on immunoSEQ multiplex PCR, and the TCRdb table lists in-frame clones only, not all of them. The data contain fewer than 250,000 clones, roughly 81% of them singletons. The source material was peripheral blood. These receptors were taken from a man in his forties or fifties with acute or convalescent COVID-19. CDR3s include the opening cysteine and the closing phenylalanine or tryptophan. Clone size appears in some rows only: once, few, many, or a class for an expanded clone.

CDR3 protein	V gene	clone size	J gene
CASTRLGRNPMNTEAFF	TRBV5-1	-	TRBJ1-1
CASSPGQTNEKLFF	TRBV18	-	TRBJ1-4
CASRTGTSGRNEQFF	TRBV6-5	-	TRBJ2-1
CASTNIPQPQHF	TRBV11-2	-	TRBJ1-5
CASTSTESGYTF	TRBV3-1/TRBV3-2	-	TRBJ1-2
CASSFTGISYEQYF	TRBV5-5	-	TRBJ2-7
CASSVGAGVAYEQYF	TRBV9	-	TRBJ2-7
CASSYQQGANLADTQYF	TRBV6-2/TRBV6-3	-	TRBJ2-3
CSASTSGEETQYF	TRBV20-1	-	TRBJ2-5
CAWTGQLSNQPQHF	TRBV30	-	TRBJ1-5
CASSLGLAGGYGDTQYF	TRBV7-8	once	TRBJ2-3
CASSLVQGADYEQYF	TRBV7-9	once	TRBJ2-7
CASGGGGNTIYF	TRBV6-6	-	TRBJ1-3
CSVGQGNKNIQYF	TRBV29-1	-	TRBJ2-4
CASSPRTQGRNEKLFF	TRBV7-8	few	TRBJ1-4
CSVLTGENTEAFF	TRBV29-1	-	TRBJ1-1
CASSSTQGNTEAFF	TRBV6-5	-	TRBJ1-1
CASSPRQGLDSPLHF	TRBV19	once	TRBJ1-6
CASSVDGSGGQQFF	TRBV9	once	TRBJ2-1
CASSPWGGRDNQPQHF	TRBV7-9	-	TRBJ1-5
CASSHEESTGVLNEQFF	TRBV3-1/TRBV3-2	-	TRBJ2-1
CASSLALGGTSSYNEQFF	TRBV7-6	few	TRBJ2-1
CASSPPYGEKLFF	TRBV3-1/TRBV3-2	-	TRBJ1-4
CASSVWTGGRYEQYF	TRBV11-3	-	TRBJ2-7
CAWSEGWNTEAFF	TRBV30	-	TRBJ1-1
CASRSDRGYTF	TRBV5-1	-	TRBJ1-2
CASSQVEEQANEKLFF	TRBV3-1/TRBV3-2	-	TRBJ1-4
CASSPRTGTNEKLFF	TRBV18	-	TRBJ1-4
CASSIGQGVNSNQPQHF	TRBV19	-	TRBJ1-5
CASSRGSGANVLTF	TRBV11-3	-	TRBJ2-6
CASTADSYGYTF	TRBV28	-	TRBJ1-2
CASSSQGNTIYF	TRBV6-5	-	TRBJ1-3
CASGSQPQHF	TRBV2	-	TRBJ1-5
CSASLAGLADTQYF	TRBV20-1	-	TRBJ2-3
CASSVDDSAGQGWEQYF	TRBV9	few	TRBJ2-7
CASSPWTSGGAYEQYF	TRBV5-1	-	TRBJ2-7
CASSIRAGDGYTF	TRBV19	-	TRBJ1-2
CASSLDTRGGPEMGEQYF	TRBV11-2	-	TRBJ2-7
CAWNPGTGPGKLFF	TRBV30	-	TRBJ1-4
CASRSRDRAYNEQFF	TRBV11-2	-	TRBJ2-1
CASSPETGRFDYGYTF	TRBV9	-	TRBJ1-2